Presented here are 16 T cell receptor beta chains from one specimen sequenced in a study of tumor-infiltrating lymphocytes in primary liver carcinoma. Blood RNA was derived from unsorted whole blood, and germline DNA was extracted too. Priming with a constant-region primer yielded TCR beta cDNA from about 480 ng total RNA. A slightly modified ARM-PCR protocol with three nested multiplex PCR rounds produced these TCR beta libraries. With TRBV1-TRBV30 forward primers and a C-beta reverse primer, the first two PCR rounds were run for roughly 9 cycles each. TCRdb reprocessed the multiplex PCR reads with MiXCR, giving one entry per CDR3 protein. The table shows 300,000 to 350,000 distinct CDR3 sequences, with less than 65% occurring only once. The sequenced material came from peripheral blood. These receptors came from a man in his forties with primary liver carcinoma and hepatitis B virus infection.

The sample holds a few counts of this clonotype. The chain combines TRBV28 with TRBJ2-5; TRBD2 agrees at 13 bases. Germline V gene sequence: CDR1 MDHEN, CDR2 SYDVKM. This CDR3 has 16 residues. The trim removed 4 bases at V and 5 bases at J, leaving 7 bases unmatched. The CDR3 region is CASSSRTSGSLETQYF. CDR3 in DNA: TGTGCCAGCAGTTCCCGGACTAGCGGGAGTTTGGAGACCCAGTACTTC.

As regards this clonotype: This may come from a read error, since a much larger clone is one base off. CDR3: CASRRGRGNTGTQYF. Here the CDR3 DNA reads TGTGCCAGCAGGAGGGGCAGGGGAAACACAGGTACGCAGTATTTT. The rearrangement links TRBV6-1 to TRBJ2-3; a possible D gene is TRBD1 (6 bases). CDR1 MNHNS and CDR2 SASEGT come from the germline V gene. The CDR3 sequence is 15 residues long.

This clonotype came up many times. The chain recombines TRBV10-2 with TRBJ1-1; D remains unclear. CDR1 is WSHSY and CDR2 is SAAADI in the germline V gene. The V end was cut by 0 bases, the J end by 3 bases, with 5 bases between. The CDR3 sequence is 13 residues long. DNA for the CDR3: TGCGCCAGCAGTGAGTCCAGGTACACTGAAGCTTTCTTT. Translated: CASSESRYTEAFF.

The rearrangement joins TRBV19 to TRBJ1-1; a weak D match, TRBD1 (6 bases). Per germline, CDR1 LNHDA and CDR2 SQIVND (reference sequence). V lost 11 bases and J 4 bases, leaving 11 bases between the germline ends. The CDR3 totals 11 residues. The CDR3 sequence is CAGTGFTEAFF. In DNA, the CDR3 is TGTGCCGGCACAGGGTTCACTGAAGCTTTCTTT. The whole variable domain, filled in from reference TRBV19 and TRBJ1-1, reads DGGITQSPKYLFRKEGQNVTLSCEQNLNHDAMYWYRQDPGQGLRLIYYSQIVNDFQKGDIAEGYSVSREKKESFPLTVTSAQKNPTAFYLCAGTGFTEAFFGQGTRLTVV.

Notes on this clonotype: An end of the junction differs from the germline gene, which may be a read error. This rearrangement joins TRBV11-2 to TRBJ2-2, with TRBD2 matching over 7 bases. This CDR3 is built from 16 residues. The germline V gene has CDR1 SGHAT and CDR2 FQNNGV. The CDR3 spells CASSLLGGSATWELFF. The DNA for the CDR3 is TGTGCCAGCAGTTTATTAGGCGGGAGTGCCACCTGGGAGCTGTTTTTT.

This clonotype was seen repeatedly, ten times or more. The rearrangement uses TRBV6-2 or TRBV6-3 and TRBJ2-2; D may correspond to TRBD1 or TRBD2 (5 bases each). Trimming stripped 4 bases from V and 3 bases from J, with 9 bases between. Germline V gene data show CDR1 as MNHEY and CDR2 as SVGEGT. CDR3 length: 14 amino acids. CDR3 sequence reads: CASSFGGYTGELFF. The DNA for the CDR3 is TGTGCCAGCAGTTTTGGGGGATACACCGGGGAGCTGTTTTTT.

The table lists this clonotype with many counts. The chain couples TRBV5-4 to TRBJ1-2; possibly TRBD1 for D (5 bases). CDR1 and CDR2 (germline): SGHNT, YYREEE (reference sequence). V was trimmed by 6 bases and J by 3 bases, leaving 21 bases between them. The CDR3 contains 16 residues. The CDR3 loop is CASTSPLGARDYGYTF. The DNA of the CDR3 is TGTGCCAGCACCTCCCCCTTAGGGGCCCGGGACTATGGCTACACCTTC.

J is TRBJ1-4 and V is TRBV5-1, with D perhaps matching TRBD1 (5 bases). The CDR3 length is 14 residues. Looked up from germline, CDR1 is SGHRS and CDR2 is YFSETQ. The V end was cut by 4 bases, the J end by 6 bases, with 13 bases between. The CDR3 sequence is CASSIRDGDEKLFF. The CDR3 DNA follows: TGCGCCAGCAGCATCCGGGACGGAGATGAAAAACTGTTTTTT. Complete variable domain (other parts from reference TRBV5-1 and TRBJ1-4): KAGVTQTPRYLIKTRGQQVTLSCSPISGHRSVSWYQQTPGQGLQFLFEYFSETQRNKGNFPGRFSGRQFSNSRSEMNVSTLELGDSALYLCASSIRDGDEKLFFGSGTQLSVL.

Only a few counts were recorded for this clonotype. The germline gene is not matched at one end of the junction; a read error may be the cause. The chain recombines TRBV29-1 with TRBJ2-7, with D possibly TRBD1 on 6 matching bases. Germline V gene sequence: CDR1 SQVTM, CDR2 ANQGSEA. This CDR3 comprises 14 residues. The CDR3 protein is CNVGGQSSFYEQYF. The CDR3 bases are TGCAACGTCGGAGGACAGTCCAGCTTCTACGAGCAATACTTC.

This clonotype was detected a few times. CDR3 region: CASTGTGQGKVEQYF. The DNA of the CDR3 is TGTGCCAGCACCGGGACTGGGCAGGGGAAGGTCGAGCAGTACTTC. The V gene is TRBV6-2 or TRBV6-3, the J gene TRBJ2-7; either TRBD1 or TRBD2 may supply D (6 bases each). Germline CDR1 and CDR2: MNHEY and SVGEGT. CDR3 length: 15 amino acids. Trimming took off 7 bases at V and 6 bases at J, with 22 bases between the two ends.

For this clonotype: Its ends do not fully match the called genes, so a read error is possible. V usage is TRBV28 and J usage is TRBJ1-5, with D maybe TRBD1 (6 bases). Germline V gene data show CDR1 as MDHEN and CDR2 as SYDVKM. The CDR3 runs to 13 residues. The CDR3 DNA reads as TGTGCCAGCACCATGCGGGGGCGTCAGCCCCAGAATTTT. Its translation is CASTMRGRQPQNF. Looking up the rest from reference TRBV28 and TRBJ1-5 gives the full variable domain: DVKVTQSSRYLVKRTGEKVFLECVQDMDHENMFWYRQDPGLGLRLIYFSYDVKMKEKGDIPEGYSVSREKKERFSLILESASTNQTSMYLCASTMRGRQPQNFGDGTRLSIL.

About this clonotype itself: Because the CDR3 is missing its conserved closing phenylalanine or tryptophan, this is likely a read error. The genes are TRBV11-2 and TRBJ2-7, with TRBD1 matching 7 bases. The J segment lost 4 bases and the V segment lost 5 bases, leaving 5 bases of the junction unmatched. There are 13 residues in the CDR3. Per germline, CDR1 SGHAT and CDR2 FQNNGV. The CDR3 DNA sequence: TGTGCCAGCAGCGGCTCGACAGGGTACGAGCAGTACATC. Translated: CASSGSTGYEQYI.

A word on this clonotype: An end of the junction differs from the germline gene, which may be a read error. The chain combines TRBV6-5 with TRBJ2-7, with 12 bases lining up with TRBD1. Per germline, CDR1 MNHEY and CDR2 SVGAGI. This CDR3 has 16 amino acids. The CDR3 coding sequence is TGCGCCAGCAGTTTCGATCCGGGACAGGGGGCAGACGGGCAGTACTTC. Translating gives CASSFDPGQGADGQYF.

Details on this clonotype: This clone may be a read error of a much larger clone one base away. The chain couples TRBV12-3 or TRBV12-4 to TRBJ2-7; 7 nucleotides agree with TRBD1. V dropped 7 bases and J dropped 2; count of bases not matched to a gene: 8. The CDR3 loop spans 14 amino acids. CDR3 in amino acids: CASTPVTGTYEQYF. In DNA form, the CDR3 reads TGTGCCAGCACTCCAGTGACAGGGACCTACGAGCAGTACTTC.

The V and J genes are TRBV6-1 and TRBJ2-1, with TRBD2 identical over 7 bases. The CDR3 runs to 16 residues. With 0 bases clipped from V and 14 bases from J, the junction kept 16 bases outside the gene matches. CDR1 and CDR2 (germline): MNHNS, SASEGT. The CDR3 loop reads CASSEAETSCLYGKFF. CDR3 coding DNA: TGTGCCAGCAGTGAAGCCGAGACTAGCTGCCTTTATGGGAAGTTCTTC.

To note about this clonotype: The junction and the germline gene differ at one end; a read error may be behind it. This chain uses TRBV11-2 with TRBJ2-7, with a tentative D call TRBD1 (5 bases). There are 13 residues in the CDR3. Germline assignment: CDR1 SGHAT and CDR2 FQNNGV. In DNA, the CDR3 is TGTGCCAGCAGCTTAGATTACAGGTACGGGCAGTACTTC. Its translation: CASSLDYRYGQYF. Filled out from reference TRBV11-2 and TRBJ2-7, the complete variable domain reads EAGVAQSPRYKIIEKRQSVAFWCNPISGHATLYWYQQILGQGPKLLIQFQNNGVVDDSQLPKDRFSAERLKGVDSTLKIQPAKLEDSAVYLCASSLDYRYGQYFGPGTRLTVT.